The 3 T cell receptor beta chains reported below all come from one sample, sequenced in a study of T-cell memory formation after mild COVID-19. TCRdb re-called the 5' RACE reads with MiXCR, one entry per CDR3 protein. Here the sample spans 400,000 to 550,000 distinct CDR3 sequences, roughly 25% being singletons. Sequencing was done on a sample of PBMCs or a T cell subset sorted from them (not recorded which). The receptors here all came from an adult woman who had mild COVID-19 (a few samples of this study predate the infection). Cell type and time point are not known.

This chain uses TRBV29-1 with TRBJ1-1; D is undetermined. V shed 2 bases and J shed 8 bases, with 21 bases lying between them. The CDR3 length is 15 residues. Germline-derived CDR1 and CDR2 are SQVTM and ANQGSEA. The CDR3 DNA reads TGCAGCGTTGAAAACCGCTTACAACTGGGCTTGGAAGCTTTCTTT. Translating gives CSVENRLQLGLEAFF. Supplemented by reference TRBV29-1 and TRBJ1-1, the full variable domain reads SAVISQKPSRDICQRGTSLTIQCQVDSQVTMMFWYRQQPGQSLTLIATANQGSEATYESGFVIDKFPISRPNLTFSTLTVSNMSPEDSSIYLCSVENRLQLGLEAFFGQGTRLTVV.

The V and J genes are TRBV6-5 and TRBJ2-7, with 12 positions matching TRBD1. V was clipped by 6 bases and J by 2 bases; unmatched bases: 5. This CDR3 has 15 amino acids. Germline-derived CDR1 and CDR2 are MNHEY and SVGAGI. The CDR3 coding sequence is TGTGCCAGCAGGTACCGGGACAGGGGGCCCTACGAGCAGTACTTC. It translates to CASRYRDRGPYEQYF.

J is TRBJ1-5 and V is TRBV7-3; D not resolved. V dropped 1 base and J dropped 7 bases, with 14 bases sitting between them. The CDR3 runs 15 residues. CDR1 is SGHTA and CDR2 is FQGTGA in the germline V gene. CDR3 sequence: CASSLNGRPGQPQHF. The DNA for the CDR3 is TGTGCCAGCAGCTTAAACGGCCGCCCGGGACAGCCCCAGCATTTT.